The subject of this entry is one T cell receptor beta chain. Its specificity is not known. A read error may account for a junction end that differs from germline. This PCR relied on a set of 60 Vbeta primers and 13 Jbeta primers. The method was immunoSEQ multiplex PCR; TCRdb's version includes in-frame clones alone and lacks a portion of them. Counted here are 90,000 to 130,000 clones, approximately 82% occurring once; the ten biggest clones make up about a fifth. This record comes from a study of cytomegalovirus exposure and HLA in healthy donors. As for the study in general: Among around 170 million T cells, an earlier analysis found roughly 100 million unique TCR beta sequences.

Study-level results: Most CMV-associated TCR beta chains appeared HLA-restricted in a later analysis. A previous analysis found most TCR beta V segments productive roughly 90% or roughly 30% of the time.

Germline CDR1 SEHNR, CDR2 FQNEAQ (reference sequence). The CDR3 sequence is 16 residues long. Sequenced: PBMCs. The chain joins TRBV7-9 to TRBJ2-5, with TRBD1 matching over 8 bases. This TCR derives from a man between 25 and 39 years old in good health and CMV-seropositive. The CDR3 DNA is TGTTCCAGCAGCAGGCCCGGAGACAGGGGAGGAGAGACCCAGTACTTC. As protein: CSSSRPGDRGGETQYF.